The clone carrying this T cell receptor beta chain was recorded at least ten times. Its antigen is still unknown. The data originate from a study of response to subunit inactivated influenza vaccine. Regarding the study as a whole: With each seasonal influenza vaccination, the authors suggested, few new T cells are recruited.

TCRdb re-derived calls from the RT-PCR reads in MiXCR, one entry per CDR3 protein. The data contain about 310,000 distinct CDR3 sequences, 22% of them singletons. The V end lost 1 base, the J end lost 9 bases, and 4 bases lay between the germline ends. The CDR3 loop spans 11 amino acids. CDR1 is SEHNR and CDR2 is FQNEAQ in the germline V gene (reference sequence). The receptor comes from a man aged 50-75 years who received an inactivated influenza vaccine. The chain recombines TRBV7-9 with TRBJ1-5; D gene ambiguous. This sample comprised PBMCs from blood, obtained 21 months after vaccination. CDR3 nucleotides: TGTGCCAGCAGCTTAGAGGGGCCCCAGCATTTT. Translated, it gives CASSLEGPQHF.